This T cell receptor (beta chain) was profiled in a study of cytomegalovirus exposure and HLA in healthy donors. V was trimmed by 2 bases and J by 3 bases, leaving 11 bases between them. The CDR3 extends over 14 amino acids. Germline CDR1 reads SGHRS; CDR2 reads YFSETQ. On this clone: Its antigen is still unknown.

General study results and limits: Donor immune exposure was known only as CMV serostatus.

Primers for the PCR totalled 60 Vbeta and 13 Jbeta. Sequenced by immunoSEQ multiplex PCR; TCRdb stores in-frame clones only, minus some. The sample consists of around 160,000 clones, 80% to 85% of them appearing once. This TCR came from a human donor in good health. Specimen: PBMCs. This chain uses TRBV5-1 with TRBJ1-1; D is perhaps TRBD1 (5 bases). The CDR3 nucleotides read TGCGCCAGCAGCTTACAAGGGGAAGACACTGAAGCTTTCTTT. Its protein is CASSLQGEDTEAFF. The variable domain in full, with the rest retrieved from reference TRBV5-1 and TRBJ1-1, is KAGVTQTPRYLIKTRGQQVTLSCSPISGHRSVSWYQQTPGQGLQFLFEYFSETQRNKGNFPGRFSGRQFSNSRSEMNVSTLELGDSALYLCASSLQGEDTEAFFGQGTRLTVV.